These 13 T cell receptor beta chains came from one sample sequenced in a study of Ad26.COV2.S vaccination and SARS-CoV-2 variants. Treatment noted: roughly 19 received Ad26.COV2.S at low or high dose, single or two shots; 5 received placebo; per-sample allocation not given. Each sample was drawn 63 days after the first injection (of vaccine or placebo). Clones were read by immunoSEQ multiplex PCR, and TCRdb kept only the in-frame ones, dropping some. The sample records about 500,000 clones, roughly 87% being singletons. The source material was peripheral blood, sampled in a trial of Ad26.COV2.S vaccine versus placebo. The source is a person aged 18-65 years who received the Ad26.COV2.S COVID-19 vaccine or a placebo.

The chain employs TRBV24-1 and TRBJ2-2, with D possibly matching TRBD2 (6 bases). Per the germline V gene, CDR1 is KGHDR and CDR2 is SFDVKD. Trimming removed 3 bases at V and 5 bases at J, with 15 bases between. There are 16 residues in the CDR3. This chain's CDR3 is CATSDPLAEHTGELFF. CDR3 sequence (DNA): TGTGCCACCAGTGATCCCTTAGCGGAACATACCGGGGAGCTGTTTTTT.

The chain is built from TRBV10-2 and TRBJ2-3; D perhaps matches TRBD2 (7 bases). CDR3 length: 16 residues. Trimming cost V 7 bases and J 0 bases, with 17 bases left between them. Germline lookup yields CDR1 WSHSY and CDR2 SAAADI. Written as DNA, the CDR3 is TGCGCCAGCACCGGGGGGCCTGGAGTTAGCACAGATACGCAGTATTTT. This gives the protein CASTGGPGVSTDTQYF.

The chain couples TRBV19 to TRBJ2-1, with TRBD1 matching over 7 bases. The CDR3 extends over 12 amino acids. CDR1 and CDR2 from the germline V gene are LNHDA and SQIVND (reference sequence). V shed 1 base and J 10 bases; nucleotides not matched to a gene: 1. The CDR3 protein is CASSIGQGEQFF. CDR3 sequence (DNA): TGTGCCAGTAGTATAGGACAGGGAGAGCAGTTCTTC.

In the case of this clone: A junction end diverges from the germline sequence, so it may reflect a read error. This chain links TRBV6-2 or TRBV6-3 with TRBJ1-5, with 7 bases identical to TRBD1. This CDR3 has 13 residues. CDR1 is MNHEY, CDR2 SVGEGT, per germline. The DNA for the CDR3 is TGTGCCAGCAGTTACGACAGGGCTCAGCCCCAGCATTTC. Translated: CASSYDRAQPQHF.

This clone was counted a single time. The chain employs TRBV19 and TRBJ2-2, with D tentatively TRBD1 or TRBD2 (7 bases each). The CDR3 is made up of 14 amino acids. CDR1 and CDR2 from the germline V gene are LNHDA and SQIVND (reference sequence). The V end lost 6 bases, the J end lost 5 bases, and 13 bases lay between the germline ends. The CDR3 protein is CASRRQGGTGELFF. The CDR3 coding sequence is TGTGCCAGTAGGAGGCAGGGGGGGACCGGGGAGCTGTTTTTT. The whole variable domain, filled in from reference TRBV19 and TRBJ2-2, reads DGGITQSPKYLFRKEGQNVTLSCEQNLNHDAMYWYRQDPGQGLRLIYYSQIVNDFQKGDIAEGYSVSREKKESFPLTVTSAQKNPTAFYLCASRRQGGTGELFFGEGSRLTVL.

This rearrangement joins TRBV11-2 to TRBJ1-1; D not resolved. V shed 1 base and J shed 5 bases, with 8 bases lying between them. Germline CDR1 is SGHAT and CDR2 is FQNNGV. There are 13 residues in the CDR3. The CDR3 loop is CASSLVGETEAFF. CDR3 DNA: TGTGCCAGCAGCTTAGTTGGGGAAACTGAAGCTTTCTTT.

The rearrangement uses TRBV5-8 and TRBJ1-3; D remains ambiguous. V dropped 6 bases and J dropped 3 bases, with 13 bases sitting between them. The germline CDR1 and CDR2 sequences are SGHTS and YDEGEE. The CDR3 length is 14 residues. The CDR3 spells CASIGPGVGNTIYF. DNA for the CDR3: TGTGCCAGCATCGGTCCCGGGGTTGGAAACACCATATATTTT. Full variable domain (rest looked up from reference TRBV5-8 and TRBJ1-3): EAGVTQSPTHLIKTRGQQATLRCSPISGHTSVYWYQQALGLGLQFLLWYDEGEERNRGNFPPRFSGRQFPNYSSELNVNALELEDSALYLCASIGPGVGNTIYFGEGSWLTVV.

CDR3 sequence (DNA): TGCGCCAGCAGCCCAGGCCAGGGGCGGACGGATGGCTACACCTTC. The encoded protein is CASSPGQGRTDGYTF. The chain has TRBV5-1 and TRBJ1-2; D is possibly TRBD1 (6 bases). This CDR3 has 15 amino acids. V was trimmed by 4 bases and J by 6 bases, leaving 19 bases between them. The germline V gene has CDR1 SGHRS and CDR2 YFSETQ.

This chain uses TRBV5-6 with TRBJ1-6; D is unresolved. Trimming shortened V by 2 bases and J by 0 bases, and 6 bases separated the two germline ends. CDR3 size: 15 residues. Per germline, CDR1 SGHDT and CDR2 YYEEEE. DNA for the CDR3: TGTGCCAGCAGCTTAGGTCTCTCCTATAATTCACCCCTCCACTTT. This gives the protein CASSLGLSYNSPLHF.

This chain joins TRBV10-1 and TRBJ2-1; the D gene is possibly TRBD2 (5 bases). V was shortened by 0 bases and J by 6 bases, with 18 bases between the two germline ends. CDR3 length: 17 amino acids. Germline V gene data show CDR1 as WNHNN and CDR2 as SYGVQD (reference sequence). The CDR3 sequence: CASSESTPSSPGNEQFF. In nucleotides, the CDR3 is TGCGCCAGCAGTGAGTCGACCCCATCTAGCCCTGGCAATGAGCAGTTCTTC.

The V gene is TRBV6-5, the J gene TRBJ1-2; D unclear. The germline CDR1 and CDR2 sequences are MNHEY and SVGAGI. V was clipped by 6 bases and J by 2 bases, with 10 bases between them. The CDR3 extends over 13 amino acids. CDR3 loop: CASRRTENYGYTF. The CDR3 nucleotides read TGTGCCAGCAGGAGGACCGAGAACTATGGCTACACCTTC.

The V call is TRBV27, the J call TRBJ2-1; D is ambiguous. This CDR3 is 13 amino acids long. Germline CDR1 and CDR2: MNHEY and SMNVEV (reference sequence). The germline V and J ends were trimmed by 4 bases and 4 bases, with 8 bases remaining between them. CDR3 region: CASSSHQYNEQFF. CDR3 bases: TGTGCCAGCAGTTCCCACCAATACAATGAGCAGTTCTTC.

V gene TRBV28 combines with J gene TRBJ1-2; TRBD1 matches at 8 bases. The CDR3 spans 15 residues. CDR1 MDHEN and CDR2 SYDVKM come from the germline V gene. V gave up 3 bases and J gave up 5 bases; unmatched junction bases: 8. The CDR3 region has the DNA TGTGCCAGCAGTTTGGTCGGGACAGGAACTTATGGCTACACCTTC. Its translation is CASSLVGTGTYGYTF.